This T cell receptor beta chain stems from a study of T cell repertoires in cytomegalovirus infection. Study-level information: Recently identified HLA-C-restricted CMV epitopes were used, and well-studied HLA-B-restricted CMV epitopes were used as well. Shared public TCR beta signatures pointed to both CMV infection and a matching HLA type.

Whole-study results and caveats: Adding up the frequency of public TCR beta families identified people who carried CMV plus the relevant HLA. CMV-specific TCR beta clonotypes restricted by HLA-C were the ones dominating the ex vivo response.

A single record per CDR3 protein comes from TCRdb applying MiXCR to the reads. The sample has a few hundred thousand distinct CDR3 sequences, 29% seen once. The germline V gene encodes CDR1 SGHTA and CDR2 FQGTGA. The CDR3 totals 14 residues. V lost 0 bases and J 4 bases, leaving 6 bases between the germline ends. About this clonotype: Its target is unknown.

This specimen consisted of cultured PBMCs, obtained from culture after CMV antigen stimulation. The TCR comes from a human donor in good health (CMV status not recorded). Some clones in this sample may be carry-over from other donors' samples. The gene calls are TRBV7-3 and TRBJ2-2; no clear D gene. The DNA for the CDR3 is TGTGCCAGCAGCTTAACAGGATTCACCGGGGAGCTGTTTTTT. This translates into CASSLTGFTGELFF. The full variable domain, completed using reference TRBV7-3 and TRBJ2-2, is GAGVSQTPSNKVTEKGKYVELRCDPISGHTALYWYRQSLGQGPEFLIYFQGTGAADDSGLPNDRFFAVRPEGSVSTLKIQRTERGDSAVYLCASSLTGFTGELFFGEGSRLTVL.